These 26 T cell receptor beta chains share one sample of origin, sequenced in a study of Tregs in tolerant kidney transplant recipients. Clones were read by immunoSEQ multiplex PCR, and TCRdb kept only the in-frame ones, dropping some. The sample has fewer than 80,000 clones; roughly 98% are singletons. Here the sequenced sample was CD4+ T cells from blood, taken before the transplant. These TCRs come from a human donor who received a combined kidney and bone marrow transplant.

The V and J genes are TRBV6-5 and TRBJ1-1; 8 bases map to TRBD1. CDR1 is MNHEY, CDR2 SVGAGI, per germline. This CDR3 region has 16 residues. The junction had 6 bases not matched to a gene; V was cut back by 2 bases and J by 1 base. CDR3 sequence reads: CASSYTGGGWNTEAFF. DNA of the CDR3: TGTGCCAGCAGTTACACAGGGGGTGGATGGAACACTGAAGCTTTCTTT.

The chain carries TRBV5-1 and TRBJ1-2; possible D gene TRBD1, 6 bases. The CDR3 runs 14 residues. Germline CDR1 SGHRS, CDR2 YFSETQ. Trimming cost V 4 bases and J 4 bases, with 14 bases left between them. CDR3 sequence reads: CASSANREGYGYTF. The CDR3 DNA reads TGCGCCAGCAGCGCCAACAGGGAGGGCTATGGCTACACCTTC.

This clone was found a few times. The gene calls are TRBV28 and TRBJ1-1; 7 bases map to TRBD1. Trimming took 7 bases from V and 3 from J; bases not matched to a gene: 8. CDR1 is MDHEN and CDR2 is SYDVKM in the germline V gene. The CDR3 spans 14 residues. CDR3 nucleotide sequence: TGTGCCAGCACCCTCATTCAGGGGGACACTGAAGCTTTCTTT. This translates into CASTLIQGDTEAFF.

The chain couples TRBV5-1 to TRBJ2-3; 8 nucleotides agree with TRBD2. V lost 3 bases and J lost 3; bases outside the gene matches: 21. CDR1 and CDR2 from the germline V gene are SGHRS and YFSETQ. CDR3 size: 20 residues. CDR3 residues: CASSSSSSGLVSGITDTQYF. The CDR3, as DNA: TGCGCCAGCAGCTCGTCCTCCTCGGGACTAGTTAGCGGGATAACAGATACGCAGTATTTT. The whole variable domain, remainder taken from reference TRBV5-1 and TRBJ2-3, is KAGVTQTPRYLIKTRGQQVTLSCSPISGHRSVSWYQQTPGQGLQFLFEYFSETQRNKGNFPGRFSGRQFSNSRSEMNVSTLELGDSALYLCASSSSSSGLVSGITDTQYFGPGTRLTVL.

This clone was recorded only once. The rearrangement uses TRBV2 and TRBJ2-6; 8 bases agree with TRBD1. The germline CDR1 and CDR2 sequences are SNHLY and FYNNEI. The length of the CDR3 is 18 residues. Trimming at V came to 6 bases and at J to 0 bases, leaving 10 bases not matched to a gene. The CDR3 sequence: CASSPRGQESSGANVLTF. Written as DNA, the CDR3 is TGTGCCAGCAGCCCCCGGGGACAGGAGAGCTCTGGGGCCAACGTCCTGACTTTC.

The V and J genes are TRBV4-3 and TRBJ1-1; D is unresolved. Per the germline V gene, CDR1 is LGHNA and CDR2 is YSLEER. The CDR3 loop spans 12 amino acids. Trimming took off 1 base at V and 7 bases at J, with 7 bases between the two ends. DNA for the CDR3: TGCGCCAGCAGCCAAGGGCGGGGTGAAGCTTTCTTT. This gives the protein CASSQGRGEAFF.

The rearrangement links TRBV5-6 to TRBJ1-2; 8 bases map to TRBD1. CDR3 length: 13 amino acids. V was clipped by 5 bases and J by 8 bases; unmatched bases: 8. Germline V CDR1 and CDR2: SGHDT, YYEEEE. The CDR3 spells CASSSVRGQGYTF. Here the CDR3 DNA reads TGTGCCAGCAGTTCGGTCAGGGGGCAAGGCTACACCTTC.

The chain carries TRBV5-1 and TRBJ1-1; 8 bases align to TRBD1. Trimming cost V 0 bases and J 3 bases; bases outside gene matches: 4. The CDR3 consists of 15 residues. Germline CDR1 reads SGHRS; CDR2 reads YFSETQ. CDR3 DNA: TGCGCCAGCAGCTTGGCACCAGGGGGCGACACTGAAGCTTTCTTT. It specifies CASSLAPGGDTEAFF.

The chain joins TRBV7-2 to TRBJ2-1, with D tentatively TRBD2 (6 bases). The CDR3 has 14 amino acids. V lost 5 bases to trimming and J lost 4 bases, with 12 bases between them. CDR1 and CDR2 (germline): SGHTA, FQGNSA. The DNA of the CDR3 is TGTGCCAGCAGCCCTAGCGATCCATACAATGAGCAGTTCTTC. Translating gives CASSPSDPYNEQFF.

This sequence joins TRBV28 and TRBJ2-7, with 10 bases fitting TRBD1. The V segment lost 4 bases and the J segment 4 bases; nucleotides outside the gene matches: 7. Germline V gene lookup returns CDR1 MDHEN and CDR2 SYDVKM. The CDR3 runs 15 residues. CDR3 DNA: TGTGCCAGCAGTTCCCTCTGGGACAGGGGTTACGAGCAGTACTTC. It encodes CASSSLWDRGYEQYF.

The chain is built from TRBV2 and TRBJ2-3; 11 bases agree with TRBD1. The CDR3 has 13 amino acids. The ends lost 8 bases at V and 5 bases at J; junction bases unmatched: 3. In germline, CDR1 is SNHLY, CDR2 FYNNEI. Here the CDR3 reads CASEGQGEDTQYF. In DNA form, the CDR3 reads TGTGCCAGCGAGGGACAGGGGGAAGATACGCAGTATTTT.

The chain links TRBV4-2 to TRBJ2-5; a possible D gene is TRBD2 (6 bases). Between the trimmed V and J ends, which lost 4 bases and 5 bases, there was a span of 14 bases. The germline CDR1 and CDR2 sequences are LGHNA and YNFKEQ. This CDR3 has 14 amino acids. Written as DNA, the CDR3 is TGTGCCAGCAGCCCAGAGGAGGGAACGGAGACCCAGTACTTC. Its protein product is CASSPEEGTETQYF.

This sequence joins TRBV19 and TRBJ1-4, with 8 bases fitting TRBD1. The CDR3 has 15 amino acids. V shed 8 bases, J shed 6 bases, and the junction held 11 bases outside the gene matches. The V gene's germline CDR1 is LNHDA and CDR2 SQIVND (reference sequence). The CDR3 sequence: CASGPWAGGDEKLFF. The CDR3 DNA reads TGTGCCAGTGGCCCCTGGGCAGGGGGCGATGAAAAACTGTTTTTT.

The chain uses TRBV28 and TRBJ2-3, with 8 bases matching TRBD2. CDR3 length: 17 residues. The germline V gene encodes CDR1 MDHEN and CDR2 SYDVKM. Losses at the gene ends were 7 bases for V and 3 bases for J; bases not matched to a gene: 15. In nucleotides, the CDR3 is TGTGCCAGCACCCCCACTGGGGTAGCGGGGAGGACAGATACGCAGTATTTT. Its translation is CASTPTGVAGRTDTQYF. Full variable domain (rest looked up from reference TRBV28 and TRBJ2-3): DVKVTQSSRYLVKRTGEKVFLECVQDMDHENMFWYRQDPGLGLRLIYFSYDVKMKEKGDIPEGYSVSREKKERFSLILESASTNQTSMYLCASTPTGVAGRTDTQYFGPGTRLTVL.

J is TRBJ1-4 and V is TRBV18; D ambiguous. The germline gives CDR1 KGHSH, CDR2 LQKENI. Trimming took 6 bases from V and 4 from J, leaving 15 bases between them. The CDR3 consists of 15 residues. The CDR3: CASSINPGYNEKLFF. In DNA, the CDR3 is TGTGCCAGCTCCATCAACCCCGGTTATAATGAAAAACTGTTTTTT.

This chain links TRBV19 with TRBJ2-5; the match to TRBD1 covers 9 bases. Germline V gives CDR1 LNHDA, CDR2 SQIVND (reference sequence). The CDR3 has 15 residues. V shed 6 bases, J shed 5 bases, and the junction held 10 bases outside the gene matches. CDR3: CASRDRGGGGETQYF. The CDR3 region has the DNA TGTGCCAGTAGGGACAGGGGCGGGGGAGGGGAGACCCAGTACTTC.

This chain connects TRBV7-2 to TRBJ2-7, with TRBD1 matching over 9 bases. The germline V gene has CDR1 SGHTA and CDR2 FQGNSA. The CDR3 is 15 amino acids. Trimming cost V 3 bases and J 0 bases; bases outside gene matches: 3. Written as DNA, the CDR3 is TGTGCCAGCAGCTTTGACAGGGGGAACTCCTACGAGCAGTACTTC. Translated, it gives CASSFDRGNSYEQYF.

This chain uses TRBV30 with TRBJ1-1; a possible D gene is TRBD1 (5 bases). CDR1 is GTSNPN, CDR2 SVGIG, per germline (reference sequence). The CDR3 totals 15 residues. Between the trimmed V and J ends, which lost 2 bases and 4 bases, there was a span of 17 bases. The CDR3 DNA reads as TGTGCCTGGAGTAGAGGCGGGACCCTAAGCACTGAAGCTTTCTTT. Translated, it gives CAWSRGGTLSTEAFF.

This chain uses TRBV19 with TRBJ2-6; 7 positions agree with TRBD1. CDR1 and CDR2 from the germline V gene are LNHDA and SQIVND (reference sequence). V was clipped by 3 bases and J by 5 bases; unmatched bases: 10. The CDR3 is 17 amino acids. CDR3 protein: CASSIGTVPLRANVLTF. The CDR3 nucleotides read TGTGCCAGTAGTATTGGGACAGTTCCCCTTAGGGCCAACGTCCTGACTTTC.

This chain connects TRBV4-2 to TRBJ1-2; 8 bases fit TRBD1. The germline V gene has CDR1 LGHNA and CDR2 YNFKEQ. V lost 0 bases and J lost 4; bases outside the gene matches: 10. CDR3 size: 17 residues. CDR3 sequence: CASSQDKPGQVIYGYTF. The CDR3 DNA is TGTGCCAGCAGCCAAGACAAGCCGGGACAGGTCATCTATGGCTACACCTTC.

J is TRBJ2-3 and V is TRBV30; unclear D gene. CDR1 and CDR2 from the germline V gene are GTSNPN and SVGIG (reference sequence). CDR3 length: 11 residues. V lost 2 bases and J lost 5, with 5 bases in between. The CDR3 reads CAWSQRDTQYF. The CDR3 region has the DNA TGTGCCTGGAGTCAGCGAGATACGCAGTATTTT.

This clone has only one observation. This sequence joins TRBV20-1 and TRBJ2-1; unclear D gene. V lost 8 bases, J lost 9 bases, and 11 bases lay in between. This CDR3 spans 10 amino acids. Per germline, CDR1 DFQATT and CDR2 SNEGSKA (reference sequence). The CDR3, as DNA: TGCAGTCATCCCCCGAGTGAGCAGTTCTTC. Translated: CSHPPSEQFF.

In this sample, this clone turned up once. V usage is TRBV30 and J usage is TRBJ2-2; 7 bases are shared with TRBD2. CDR3 size: 14 residues. Looked up from germline, CDR1 is GTSNPN and CDR2 is SVGIG (reference sequence). Losses at the gene ends were 8 bases for V and 2 bases for J; bases not matched to a gene: 8. CDR3 in DNA: TGTGCCCGAAAGCGGGACTCCAACACCGGGGAGCTGTTTTTT. Translation: CARKRDSNTGELFF.

V usage is TRBV19 and J usage is TRBJ2-3; D ambiguous. V was trimmed by 3 bases and J by 4 bases, leaving 11 bases between them. CDR3 length equals 14 residues. CDR1 and CDR2 (germline): LNHDA, SQIVND (reference sequence). The CDR3 spells CASSMRLLPDTQYF. The DNA for the CDR3 is TGTGCCAGTAGTATGCGTCTTCTCCCAGATACGCAGTATTTT.

J is TRBJ2-2 and V is TRBV25-1; the match to TRBD1 covers 8 bases. The CDR3 is 14 residues long. V was pared by 8 bases and J by 6 bases, with 8 bases of the junction left unmatched. Germline assignment: CDR1 MGHDK and CDR2 SYGVNS. CDR3 residues: CASSRTGQSGELFF. CDR3 in DNA: TGTGCCAGCTCAAGGACAGGGCAATCCGGGGAGCTGTTTTTT.

The chain combines TRBV4-3 with TRBJ1-6, with D possibly matching TRBD1 (6 bases). V lost 4 bases and J 7 bases, leaving 17 bases between the germline ends. Germline-derived CDR1 and CDR2 are LGHNA and YSLEER. This CDR3 region has 16 residues. This chain's CDR3 is CASSRGGAIWNSPLHF. The CDR3 DNA reads as TGCGCCAGCAGCCGGGGGGGGGCAATTTGGAATTCACCCCTCCACTTT.